This T cell receptor (beta chain) appears in the sequencing data of a study of vaccination effects on CD4 cells after COVID-19. Sequenced by immunoSEQ multiplex PCR; TCRdb stores in-frame clones only, minus some. The repertoire holds 20,000 to 30,000 clones, with about 75% as singletons. With respect to this clone: Its cognate antigen is unknown.

Per the germline V gene, CDR1 is SGHDN and CDR2 is FVKESK. V lost 2 bases, J lost 9 bases, and 11 bases lay in between. The length of the CDR3 is 13 residues. In the ViraFEST assay, antigen-specific CD4+ clonotypes were identified by expansion after peptide-pool stimulation. An approximately nine-day culture period preceded the isolation of CD4+ T cells. Each participant was administered two doses of either the BNT162b2 or the mRNA-1273 vaccine. IL-2 medium took the place of half the medium on both days 3 and 7. Here the sequenced sample was CD4+ T cells from PBMCs cultured with SARS-CoV-2 spike peptides, taken after COVID-19 vaccination. This sequence was found in a human donor who received a COVID-19 vaccine. Some clones in this sample may be carry-over from other donors' samples. V gene TRBV14 combines with J gene TRBJ2-1, with a tentative D call TRBD1 (6 bases). Here the CDR3 DNA reads TGTGCCAGCAGCCAAAGAGGGGGTTTTGAGCAGTTCTTC. Its translation: CASSQRGGFEQFF.